This T cell receptor beta chain was observed in a study of PD-1 blockade in classical Hodgkin lymphoma. Whole-study results and caveats: Lower baseline TCR diversity marked trial partial responders and progressors.

In regard to this clone: Antigen: not known.

The method was immunoSEQ multiplex PCR; TCRdb's version includes in-frame clones alone and lacks a portion of them. The table records about 27,000 clones, 78% of them present only once. The patients all showed relapse after autologous stem cell transplantation, while their brentuximab vedotin exposure varied. CDR3 size: 15 residues. V was trimmed by 6 bases and J by 2 bases, leaving 14 bases between them. Germline V lookup: CDR1 LNHDA, CDR2 SQIVND (reference sequence). V and J are TRBV19 and TRBJ2-1; D is perhaps TRBD1 (5 bases). The sequencing here drew on peripheral blood mononuclear cells (PBMCs), taken before the second cycle of nivolumab. This TCR came from a human donor with classical Hodgkin lymphoma. CDR3 nucleotides: TGTGCCAGTAGCGTCAGGGATGTTCCCTACAATGAGCAGTTCTTC. Translated, it gives CASSVRDVPYNEQFF.